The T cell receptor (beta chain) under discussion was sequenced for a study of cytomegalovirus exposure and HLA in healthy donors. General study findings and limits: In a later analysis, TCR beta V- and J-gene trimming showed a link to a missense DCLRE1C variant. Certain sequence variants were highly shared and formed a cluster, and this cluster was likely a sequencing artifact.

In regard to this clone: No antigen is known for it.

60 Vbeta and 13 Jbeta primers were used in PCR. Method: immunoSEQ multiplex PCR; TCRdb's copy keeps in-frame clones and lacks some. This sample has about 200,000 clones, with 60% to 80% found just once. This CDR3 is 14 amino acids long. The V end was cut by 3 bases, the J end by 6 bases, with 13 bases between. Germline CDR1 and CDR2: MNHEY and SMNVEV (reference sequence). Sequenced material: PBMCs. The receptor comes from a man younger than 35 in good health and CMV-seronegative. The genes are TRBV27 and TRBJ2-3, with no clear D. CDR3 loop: CASSFETPLDTQYF. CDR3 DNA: TGTGCCAGCAGTTTCGAGACACCTTTGGATACGCAGTATTTT.